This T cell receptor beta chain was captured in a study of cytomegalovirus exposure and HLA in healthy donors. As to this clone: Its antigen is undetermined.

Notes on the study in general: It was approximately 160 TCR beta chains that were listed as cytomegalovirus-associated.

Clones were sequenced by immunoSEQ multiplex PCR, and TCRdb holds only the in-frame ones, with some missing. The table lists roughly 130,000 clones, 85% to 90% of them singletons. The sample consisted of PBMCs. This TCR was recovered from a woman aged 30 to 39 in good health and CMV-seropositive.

The CDR3 loop reads CASSSTGSAYNEQFF. For the CDR3, the DNA is TGTGCCAGCAGTTCGACAGGGAGTGCCTACAATGAGCAGTTCTTC. The rearrangement uses TRBV28 and TRBJ2-1, with TRBD1 matching over 7 bases. Germline CDR1 MDHEN, CDR2 SYDVKM. This CDR3 is built from 15 residues. The V gene end was trimmed by 4 bases and the J gene end by 2 bases; junction bases not matched to a gene: 5.